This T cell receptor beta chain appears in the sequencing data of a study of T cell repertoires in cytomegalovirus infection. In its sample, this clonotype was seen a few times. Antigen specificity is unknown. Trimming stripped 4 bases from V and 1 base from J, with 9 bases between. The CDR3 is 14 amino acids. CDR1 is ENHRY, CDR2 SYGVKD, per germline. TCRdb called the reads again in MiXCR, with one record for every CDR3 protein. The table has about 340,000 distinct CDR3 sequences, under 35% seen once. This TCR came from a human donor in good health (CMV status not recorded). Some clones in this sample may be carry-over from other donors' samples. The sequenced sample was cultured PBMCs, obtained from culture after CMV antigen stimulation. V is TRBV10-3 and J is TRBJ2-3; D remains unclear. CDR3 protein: CAISVDHRTDTQYF. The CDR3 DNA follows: TGTGCCATCAGTGTAGACCACCGCACAGATACGCAGTATTTT.